This T cell receptor beta chain was sequenced in a study of blood T cells in healthy people across ages. General study results and limits: The unknown donor CMV status may have confounded expanded clonotype changes. Observed TCR beta diversity per million T cells went down as age went up. This fall followed a roughly linear course with age.

The germline V and J ends were trimmed by 4 bases and 10 bases, with 10 bases remaining between them. Looked up from germline, CDR1 is SGHDN and CDR2 is FVKESK. The length of the CDR3 is 11 residues. A J-beta primer mix and a sample-barcoded 5' primer were used in a second PCR of about 6 to 12 cycles. Each cDNA molecule was tagged by a template-switch adaptor with 12 random nucleotides. TCRdb reprocessed the 5' RACE reads via MiXCR and lists one record per CDR3 protein. The table has over a million distinct CDR3 sequences, almost 25% seen once. Comment on this clonotype: What it binds is unknown.

These data are also associated with another study on T cells of mothers and their children.

Sequenced material: blood. The clonotype comes from a girl under 10 years old in good health. This chain links TRBV14 with TRBJ1-1; D not certain. The CDR3 loop is CASSPSLGAFF. The CDR3 nucleotides are TGTGCCAGCAGCCCCAGTTTAGGAGCTTTCTTT. The variable domain in full, with the rest retrieved from reference TRBV14 and TRBJ1-1, is EAGVTQFPSHSVIEKGQTVTLRCDPISGHDNLYWYRRVMGKEIKFLLHFVKESKQDESGMPNNRFLAERTGGTYSTLKVQPAELEDSGVYFCASSPSLGAFFGQGTRLTVV.